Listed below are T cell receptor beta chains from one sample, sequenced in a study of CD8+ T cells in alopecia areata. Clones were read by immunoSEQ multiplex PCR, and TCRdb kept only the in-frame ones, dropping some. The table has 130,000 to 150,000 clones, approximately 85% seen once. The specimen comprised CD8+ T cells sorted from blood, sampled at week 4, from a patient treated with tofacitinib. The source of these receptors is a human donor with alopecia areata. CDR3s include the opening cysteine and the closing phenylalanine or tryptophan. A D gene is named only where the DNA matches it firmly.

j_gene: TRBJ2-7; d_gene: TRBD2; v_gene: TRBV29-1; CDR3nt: TGCAGCGCTGTAAGCGGGGACTCCTACGAGCAGTACTTC; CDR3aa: CSAVSGDSYEQYF
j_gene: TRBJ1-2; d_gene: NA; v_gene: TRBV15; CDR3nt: TGTGCCACCAGCAGAGAAGGGGATGAAGGCTATGGCTACACCTTC; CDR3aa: CATSREGDEGYGYTF
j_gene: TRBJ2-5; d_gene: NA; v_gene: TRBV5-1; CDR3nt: TGCGCCAGCAGCTTGGATGACTATGGAGAGACCCAGTACTTC; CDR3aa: CASSLDDYGETQYF
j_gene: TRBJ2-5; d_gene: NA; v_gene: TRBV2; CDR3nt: TGTGCCAGCAGACGTAGCGGAAACCGACAAGAGACCCAGTACTTC; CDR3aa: CASRRSGNRQETQYF
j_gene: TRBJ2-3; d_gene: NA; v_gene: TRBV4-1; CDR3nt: TGCGCCAGCAGCCAAATGGGGATCACAGATACGCAGTATTTT; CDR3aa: CASSQMGITDTQYF
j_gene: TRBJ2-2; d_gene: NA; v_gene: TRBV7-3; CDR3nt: TGTGCCAGCGGCTTTCTTACCGGGGAGCTGTTTTTT; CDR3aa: CASGFLTGELFF
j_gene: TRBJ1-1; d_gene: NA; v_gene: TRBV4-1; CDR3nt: TGCGCCAGCAGCCAACGGGTGGGGCTAATGAACACTGAAGCTTTCTTT; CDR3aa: CASSQRVGLMNTEAFF
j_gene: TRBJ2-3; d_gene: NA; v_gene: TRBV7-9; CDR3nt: TGTGCCAGCAGCGGACGCGGGGCGGATACGCAGTATTTT; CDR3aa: CASSGRGADTQYF
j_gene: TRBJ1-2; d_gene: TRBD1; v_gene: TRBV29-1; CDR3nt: TGCAGCGTTGAGGTCAGGGGGGACTATGGCTACACCTTC; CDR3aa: CSVEVRGDYGYTF
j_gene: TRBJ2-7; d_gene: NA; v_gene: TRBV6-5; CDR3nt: TGTGCCAGCAGTTATAACAAGGACGAGCAGTACTTC; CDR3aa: CASSYNKDEQYF
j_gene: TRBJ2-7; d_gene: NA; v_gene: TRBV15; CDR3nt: TGTGCCAGCGGACATTCCTCCTACGAGCAGTACTTC; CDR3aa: CASGHSSYEQYF
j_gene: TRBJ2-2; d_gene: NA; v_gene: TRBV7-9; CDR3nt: TGTGCCAGCAGCGTCATCACCTACACCGGGGAGCTGTTTTTT; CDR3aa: CASSVITYTGELFF
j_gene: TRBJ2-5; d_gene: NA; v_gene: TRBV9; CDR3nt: TGTGCCAGCAGCGTAGAAGGAACCCAAGAGACCCAGTACTTC; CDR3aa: CASSVEGTQETQYF
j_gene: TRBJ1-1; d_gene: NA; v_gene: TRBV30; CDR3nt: TGTGCCTGGAGTGTCTTGAACACTGAAGCTTTCTTT; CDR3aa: CAWSVLNTEAFF